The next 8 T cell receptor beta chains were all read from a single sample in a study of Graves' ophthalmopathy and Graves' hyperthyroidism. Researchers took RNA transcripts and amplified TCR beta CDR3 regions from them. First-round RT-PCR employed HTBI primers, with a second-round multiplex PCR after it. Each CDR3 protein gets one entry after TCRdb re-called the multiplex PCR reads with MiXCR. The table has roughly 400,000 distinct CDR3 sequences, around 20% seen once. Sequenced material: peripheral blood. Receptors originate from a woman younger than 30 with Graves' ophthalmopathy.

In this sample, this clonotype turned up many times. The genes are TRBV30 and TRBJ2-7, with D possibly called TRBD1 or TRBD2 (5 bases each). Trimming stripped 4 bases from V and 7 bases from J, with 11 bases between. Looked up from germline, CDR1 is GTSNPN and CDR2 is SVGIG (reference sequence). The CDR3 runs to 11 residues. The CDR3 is CAWKGPLEQYF. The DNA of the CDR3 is TGTGCCTGGAAGGGACCACTGGAGCAGTACTTC.

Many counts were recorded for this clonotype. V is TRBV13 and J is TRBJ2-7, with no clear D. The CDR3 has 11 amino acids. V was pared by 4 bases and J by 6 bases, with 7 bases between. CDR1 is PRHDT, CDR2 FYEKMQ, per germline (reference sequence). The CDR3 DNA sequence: TGTGCCAGCAGCTCGAATGGCGAGCAGTACTTC. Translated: CASSSNGEQYF.

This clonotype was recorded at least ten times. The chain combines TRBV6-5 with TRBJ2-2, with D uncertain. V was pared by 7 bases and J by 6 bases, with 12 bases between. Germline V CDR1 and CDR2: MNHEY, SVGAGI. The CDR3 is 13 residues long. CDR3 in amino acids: CASTHVGSGELFF. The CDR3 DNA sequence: TGTGCCAGCACTCACGTGGGGTCCGGGGAGCTGTTTTTT.

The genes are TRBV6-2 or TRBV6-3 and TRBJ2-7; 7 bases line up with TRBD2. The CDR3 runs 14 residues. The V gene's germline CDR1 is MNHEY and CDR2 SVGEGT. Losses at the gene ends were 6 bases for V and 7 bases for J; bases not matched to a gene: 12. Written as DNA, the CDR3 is TGTGCCAGCAGCATCAGCGGGATAGTCAAGGAGCAGTACTTC. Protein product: CASSISGIVKEQYF.

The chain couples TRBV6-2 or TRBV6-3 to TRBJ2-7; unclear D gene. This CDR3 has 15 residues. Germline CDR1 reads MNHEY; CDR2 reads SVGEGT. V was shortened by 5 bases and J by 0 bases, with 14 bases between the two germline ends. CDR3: CASSPHRTLSYEQYF. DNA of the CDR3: TGTGCCAGCAGTCCTCACCGGACCCTCTCCTACGAGCAGTACTTC.

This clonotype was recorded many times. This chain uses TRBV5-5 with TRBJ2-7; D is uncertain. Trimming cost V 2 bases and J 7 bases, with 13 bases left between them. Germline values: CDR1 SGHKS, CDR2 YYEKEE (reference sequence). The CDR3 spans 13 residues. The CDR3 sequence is CASSFESVSEQYF. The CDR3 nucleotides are TGTGCCAGCAGCTTCGAATCGGTCTCGGAGCAGTACTTC.

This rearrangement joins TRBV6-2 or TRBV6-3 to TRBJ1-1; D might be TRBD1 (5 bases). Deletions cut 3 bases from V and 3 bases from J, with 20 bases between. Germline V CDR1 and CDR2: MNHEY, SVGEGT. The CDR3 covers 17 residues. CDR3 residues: CASSYRQRPSGDTEAFF. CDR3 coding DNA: TGTGCCAGCAGTTATAGACAGCGGCCGTCAGGAGACACTGAAGCTTTCTTT.

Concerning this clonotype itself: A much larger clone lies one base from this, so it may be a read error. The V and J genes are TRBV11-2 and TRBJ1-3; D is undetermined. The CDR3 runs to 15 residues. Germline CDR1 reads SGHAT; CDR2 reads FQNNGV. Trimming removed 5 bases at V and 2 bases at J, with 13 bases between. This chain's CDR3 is CASSRAGSAGNTIYF. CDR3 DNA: TGTGCCAGCAGCCGTGCGGGGTCGGCTGGAAACACCATATATTTT. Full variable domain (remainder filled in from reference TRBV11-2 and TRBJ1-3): EAGVAQSPRYKIIEKRQSVAFWCNPISGHATLYWYQQILGQGPKLLIQFQNNGVVDDSQLPKDRFSAERLKGVDSTLKIQPAKLEDSAVYLCASSRAGSAGNTIYFGEGSWLTVV.